What follows describes a single TCR beta chain. The specificity of this receptor is unknown. No much larger clone exists at a distance of one base, and base qualities are not known. This entry is derived from a study of blood T cell repertoires in COVID-19 (dated by TCRdb to 2020 to 2022). With regard to the full study: The collaborator samples originated in the United States, Italy and Spain and spanned the acute and convalescent phases of COVID-19. The material from the prospective study consisted of cDNA or gDNA derived from T cells, B-cell-depleted T cells, or PBMCs. The dataset comprised deeply sampled blood TCRbeta repertoires from subjects exposed to, actively infected with, or recovered from COVID-19. The repertoires were released in a freely available public database intended as a resource for research on the immune response to SARS-CoV-2. Samples came from the ongoing ImmuneRACE study (first 160 participants) plus 1,254 subjects from 6 global collaborators. A de-identified subject ID, COVID-19 status, age in years and sex were almost always included in the sample metadata. Where HLA class I and class II types were available, the types were taken from metadata supplied by the sample provider, not from assay-based typing.

The CDR3 has 15 amino acids, counting the end cysteine and phenylalanine. Kept here is only the CDR3 DNA, which spans 45 bases and is read in frame from base 1. CDR1 and CDR2 (MNHEY, SVGAGI) derive from the germline V gene. V and J are trimmed by 5 bases and 1 base, and the gene matches miss 1 base of the junction. TCRbeta CDR3 regions were amplified from genomic DNA by means of the immunoSEQ Assay, a bias-controlled multiplex PCR. The published analysis was carried out like this. Within the assay, amplification of reference gene primers was used to estimate how many nucleated cells each sample contained. Sequence reads were collapsed and filtered to measure the absolute abundance of every unique TCRbeta CDR3 rearrangement. Productive Simpson clonality was computed per sample as the square root of Simpson's diversity index over productive rearrangements. The table was pulled from immuneACCESS by TCRdb, which kept in-frame rearrangements only. Such tables lose some clones; where checked, under half of the loss comes from unresolved V genes, and the rest has no known cause. V and J calls and clone size are as listed in that table; D and trimming were resolved from the DNA. The sample table shows 85,000 to 90,000 clones, and over 75% are seen once. The ten largest clones capture roughly 15% of the sample.

Collaborating institutions collected whole blood in K2EDTA tubes following their own protocols. For TCRbeta analysis, collaborator samples were shipped as frozen whole blood, as isolated PBMCs, or as DNA extracted from either sample type. Overall study results and their limits: The quantity of clinical and demographic metadata differed by source and by participant and was supplied without curation.

This sequence originates from a woman at least 80 years old with active or convalescent COVID-19. Sequenced material: peripheral blood. The rearranged chain carries TRBV6-5 and TRBJ2-3, with 12 bases aligning to TRBD2. CDR3 loop: CASSLAGGRTDTQYF. The DNA sequence reads TGTGCCAGCAGTCTAGCGGGAGGGCGCACAGATACGCAGTATTTT.